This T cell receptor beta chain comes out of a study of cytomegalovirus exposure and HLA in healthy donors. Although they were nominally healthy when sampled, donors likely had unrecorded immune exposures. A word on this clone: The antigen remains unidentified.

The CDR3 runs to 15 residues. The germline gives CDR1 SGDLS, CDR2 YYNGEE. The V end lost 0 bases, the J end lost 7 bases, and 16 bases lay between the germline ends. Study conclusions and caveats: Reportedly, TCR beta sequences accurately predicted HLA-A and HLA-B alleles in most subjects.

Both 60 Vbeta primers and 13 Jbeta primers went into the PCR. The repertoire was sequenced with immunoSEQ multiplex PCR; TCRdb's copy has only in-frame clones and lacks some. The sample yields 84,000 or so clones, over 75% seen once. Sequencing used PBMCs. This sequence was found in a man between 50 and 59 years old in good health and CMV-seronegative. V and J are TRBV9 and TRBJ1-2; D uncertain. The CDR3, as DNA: TGTGCCAGCAGCGTAGAAACACCCGGGTACGGTGGCTACACCTTC. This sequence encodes CASSVETPGYGGYTF.